This T cell receptor beta chain was captured by sequencing in a study of blood T cells in healthy people across ages. Study as a whole: T cells yielded about one barcoded beta molecule per two cells through template switching.

Regarding the study as a whole: Aged donors had fewer naive CD4+ cells and lower diversity than long-lived donors.

With a J-beta primer mix and a sample-barcoded 5' primer, a second PCR ran 7 to 11 cycles. Tagging of each cDNA molecule was performed by a template-switch adaptor with 12 random nucleotides. From the 5' RACE reads, TCRdb called clonotypes with MiXCR, one entry per CDR3 protein. The profile shows 550,000 to 700,000 distinct CDR3 sequences, 25% to 30% of them singletons. Each donor gave 9.5 to 10 milliliters of peripheral blood. V was trimmed by 7 bases and J by 3 bases, leaving 12 bases between them. The CDR3 is 13 residues long. CDR1 and CDR2 from the germline V gene are MNHNS and SASEGT. As for this clonotype: Antigen unknown.

Sequenced material: blood. The rearrangement links TRBV6-1 to TRBJ1-2; D is undetermined. The receptor's source is a woman aged 70-85 years in good health. Here the CDR3 reads CASTFGFYYGYTF. The CDR3 coding sequence is TGTGCCAGCACCTTCGGTTTTTACTATGGCTACACCTTC.